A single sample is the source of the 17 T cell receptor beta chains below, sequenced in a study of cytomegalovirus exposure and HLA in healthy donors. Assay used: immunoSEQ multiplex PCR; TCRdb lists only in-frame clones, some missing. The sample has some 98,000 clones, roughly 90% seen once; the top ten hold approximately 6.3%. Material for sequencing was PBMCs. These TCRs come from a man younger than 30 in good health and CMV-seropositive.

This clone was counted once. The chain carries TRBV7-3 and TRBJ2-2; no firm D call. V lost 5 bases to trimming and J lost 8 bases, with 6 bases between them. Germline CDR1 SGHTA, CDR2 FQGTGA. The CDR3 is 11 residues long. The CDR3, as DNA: TGTGCCAGCAGCCCCGGGGGGGAGCTGTTTTTT. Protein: CASSPGGELFF.

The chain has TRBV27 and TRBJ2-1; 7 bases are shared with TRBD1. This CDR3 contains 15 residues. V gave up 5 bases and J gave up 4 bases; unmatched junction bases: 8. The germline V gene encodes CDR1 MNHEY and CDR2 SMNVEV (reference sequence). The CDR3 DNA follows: TGTGCCAGCAGTCGTACCTTGGGACAGTACAATGAGCAGTTCTTC. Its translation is CASSRTLGQYNEQFF.

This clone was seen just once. In DNA form, the CDR3 reads TGCAGTGCGAGATATGAGACCCAGTACTTC. As protein: CSARYETQYF. The rearrangement joins TRBV20-1 to TRBJ2-5; no reliable D call. The V gene's germline CDR1 is DFQATT and CDR2 SNEGSKA (reference sequence). Trimming removed 6 bases from V and 5 bases from J, with 7 bases in between. This CDR3 contains 10 residues.

CDR3 DNA: TGTGCCAGCAGCTTAGAAGGGACTAGGCTCCATGAGCAGTACTTC. This sequence encodes CASSLEGTRLHEQYF. This chain uses TRBV7-9 with TRBJ2-7; 8 bases align to TRBD2. Losses at the gene ends were 1 base for V and 7 bases for J; bases not matched to a gene: 9. This CDR3 contains 15 residues. Germline V gene sequence: CDR1 SEHNR, CDR2 FQNEAQ (reference sequence).

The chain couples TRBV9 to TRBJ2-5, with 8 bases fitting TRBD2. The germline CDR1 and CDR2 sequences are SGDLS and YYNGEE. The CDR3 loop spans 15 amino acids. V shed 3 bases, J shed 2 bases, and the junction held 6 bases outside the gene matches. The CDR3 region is CASSEQGTRQETQYF. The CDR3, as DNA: TGTGCCAGCAGCGAGCAGGGGACTAGACAAGAGACCCAGTACTTC.

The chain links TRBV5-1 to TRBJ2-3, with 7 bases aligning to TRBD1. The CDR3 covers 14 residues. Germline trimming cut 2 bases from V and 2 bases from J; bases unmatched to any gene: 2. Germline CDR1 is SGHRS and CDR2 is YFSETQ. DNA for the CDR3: TGCGCCAGCAGCTTTGGGACAGACACAGATACGCAGTATTTT. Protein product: CASSFGTDTDTQYF.

Written as DNA, the CDR3 is TGTGCCAGCAGCTTAGGTGGCAGGGCCAGCCCAATTAATTCACCCCTCCACTTT. Its protein product is CASSLGGRASPINSPLHF. The chain has TRBV11-2 and TRBJ1-6; D is possibly TRBD1 (5 bases). Germline CDR1 is SGHAT and CDR2 is FQNNGV. The CDR3 has 18 amino acids. The V end was cut by 1 base, the J end by 6 bases, with 19 bases between.

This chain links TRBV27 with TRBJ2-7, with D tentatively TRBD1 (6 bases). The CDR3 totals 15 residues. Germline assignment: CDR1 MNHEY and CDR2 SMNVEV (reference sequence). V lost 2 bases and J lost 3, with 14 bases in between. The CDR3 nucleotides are TGTGCCAGCAGTTTACAGCAGGGGACCTTCTACGAGCAGTACTTC. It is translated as CASSLQQGTFYEQYF.

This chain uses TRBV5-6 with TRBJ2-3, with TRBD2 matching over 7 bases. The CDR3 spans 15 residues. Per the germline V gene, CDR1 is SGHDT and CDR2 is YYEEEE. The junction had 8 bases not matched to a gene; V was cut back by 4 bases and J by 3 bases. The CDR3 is CASSRTRYTTDTQYF. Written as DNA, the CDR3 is TGTGCCAGCAGCCGGACTAGGTATACTACAGATACGCAGTATTTT. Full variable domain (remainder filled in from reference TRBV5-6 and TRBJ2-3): DAGVTQSPTHLIKTRGQQVTLRCSPKSGHDTVSWYQQALGQGPQFIFQYYEEEERQRGNFPDRFSGHQFPNYSSELNVNALLLGDSALYLCASSRTRYTTDTQYFGPGTRLTVL.

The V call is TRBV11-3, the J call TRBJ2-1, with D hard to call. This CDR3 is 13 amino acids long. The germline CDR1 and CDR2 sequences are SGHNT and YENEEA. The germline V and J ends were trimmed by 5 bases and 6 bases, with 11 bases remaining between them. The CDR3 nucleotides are TGTGCCAGCAGCGGCGGAACCATCAATGAGCAGTTCTTC. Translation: CASSGGTINEQFF. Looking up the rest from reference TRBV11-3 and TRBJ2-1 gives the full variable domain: EAGVVQSPRYKIIEKKQPVAFWCNPISGHNTLYWYLQNLGQGPELLIRYENEEAVDDSQLPKDRFSAERLKGVDSTLKIQPAELGDSAVYLCASSGGTINEQFFGPGTRLTVL.

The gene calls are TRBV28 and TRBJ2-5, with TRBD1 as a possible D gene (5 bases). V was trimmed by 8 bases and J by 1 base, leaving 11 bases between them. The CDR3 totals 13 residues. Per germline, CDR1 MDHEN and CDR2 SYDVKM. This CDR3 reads CASLRQSQETQYF. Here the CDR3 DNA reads TGTGCCAGCCTCAGACAGTCCCAAGAGACCCAGTACTTC. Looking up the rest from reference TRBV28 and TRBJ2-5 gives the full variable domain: DVKVTQSSRYLVKRTGEKVFLECVQDMDHENMFWYRQDPGLGLRLIYFSYDVKMKEKGDIPEGYSVSREKKERFSLILESASTNQTSMYLCASLRQSQETQYFGPGTRLLVL.

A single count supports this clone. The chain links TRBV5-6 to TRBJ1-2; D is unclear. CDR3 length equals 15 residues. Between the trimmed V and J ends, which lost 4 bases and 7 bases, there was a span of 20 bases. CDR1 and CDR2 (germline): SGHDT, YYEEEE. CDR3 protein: CASSDRRRGPIGYTF. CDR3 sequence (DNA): TGTGCCAGCAGCGACCGCCGTCGAGGGCCAATTGGCTACACCTTC.

The CDR3: CASKGWGGETQYF. In DNA form, the CDR3 reads TGTGCCAGCAAGGGGTGGGGTGGCGAGACCCAGTACTTC. V and J are TRBV6-5 and TRBJ2-5; a possible D gene is TRBD1 (5 bases). Germline V gene data show CDR1 as MNHEY and CDR2 as SVGAGI. The length of the CDR3 is 13 residues. Trimming stripped 7 bases from V and 5 bases from J, with 14 bases between.

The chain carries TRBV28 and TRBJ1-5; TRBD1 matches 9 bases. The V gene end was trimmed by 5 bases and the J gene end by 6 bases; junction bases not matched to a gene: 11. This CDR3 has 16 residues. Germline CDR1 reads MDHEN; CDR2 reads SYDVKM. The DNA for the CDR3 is TGTGCCAGCAGTCCGCTTGGACAGGGGAGTTCTCAGCCCCAGCATTTT. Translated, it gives CASSPLGQGSSQPQHF. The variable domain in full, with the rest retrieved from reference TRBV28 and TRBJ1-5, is DVKVTQSSRYLVKRTGEKVFLECVQDMDHENMFWYRQDPGLGLRLIYFSYDVKMKEKGDIPEGYSVSREKKERFSLILESASTNQTSMYLCASSPLGQGSSQPQHFGDGTRLSIL.

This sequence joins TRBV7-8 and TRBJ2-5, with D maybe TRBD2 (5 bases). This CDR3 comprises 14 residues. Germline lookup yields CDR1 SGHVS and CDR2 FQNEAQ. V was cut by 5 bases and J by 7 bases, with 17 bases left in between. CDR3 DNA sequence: TGTGCCAGCAGCCCAGAGGGCTTAGAGGTGACCCAGTACTTC. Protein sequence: CASSPEGLEVTQYF.

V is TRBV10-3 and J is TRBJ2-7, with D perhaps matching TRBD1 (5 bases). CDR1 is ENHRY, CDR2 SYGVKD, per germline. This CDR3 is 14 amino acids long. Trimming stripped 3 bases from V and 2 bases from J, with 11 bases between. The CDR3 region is CAISDWTRAYEQYF. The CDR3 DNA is TGTGCCATCAGTGACTGGACAAGGGCCTACGAGCAGTACTTC.

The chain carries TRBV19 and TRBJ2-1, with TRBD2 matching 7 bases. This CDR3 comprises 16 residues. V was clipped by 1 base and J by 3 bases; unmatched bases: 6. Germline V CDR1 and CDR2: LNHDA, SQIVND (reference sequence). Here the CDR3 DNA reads TGTGCCAGTAGTATAGTCCGGTCTAGCGGCTACAATGAGCAGTTCTTC. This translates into CASSIVRSSGYNEQFF.